This T cell receptor (beta chain) was retrieved from a study of cytomegalovirus exposure and HLA in healthy donors. V lost 7 bases to trimming and J lost 4 bases; unmatched junction nucleotides: 9. CDR3 length equals 14 residues. In germline, CDR1 is SQVTM, CDR2 ANQGSEA. This clone appeared a single time. Its antigen is not identified. General study findings and limits: Specific recognition of CMV antigens was confirmed in vitro for three chains (all CMV-associated). Researchers catalogued over 150 TCR beta chains as cytomegalovirus-associated.

Researchers ran the PCR with 60 Vbeta and 13 Jbeta primers. Assay used: immunoSEQ multiplex PCR; TCRdb lists only in-frame clones, some missing. There are around 130,000 clones in the sample; 80% occur only once, and 4% to 4.5% lies in the top ten. The rearrangement links TRBV29-1 to TRBJ2-1; TRBD2 aligns across 8 bases. The receptor was isolated from a woman in her thirties or forties in good health and CMV-seronegative. The specimen was PBMCs. The CDR3 loop reads CSGSVAGLYNEQFF. The DNA for the CDR3 is TGCAGCGGCTCGGTAGCGGGACTATACAATGAGCAGTTCTTC.